This TCR beta chain was recovered during a study of vaccination effects on CD4 cells after COVID-19. Study information: The study sampled three convalescent patients both early and late after vaccination. Study-level results: Few convalescent patients and no early post-infection timepoints were included in the study.

The table came from immunoSEQ multiplex PCR; TCRdb's copy has only in-frame clones and leaves some out. The sample records almost 15,000 clones, 76% being singletons. This clone was counted only a few times. Antigen unknown. Peptide-pool stimulation followed by sequencing identified expanded antigen-specific CD4+ clonotypes in the ViraFEST assay. Upon completion of roughly ten days in culture, CD4+ T cells were isolated. This person caught SARS-CoV-2 sometime from March to December 2020, and PCR testing confirmed the infection. It was two doses of either the BNT162b2 or mRNA-1273 vaccine that participants received. Cultivation was performed at roughly 2.2 million PBMC per well with about 9.6 IU/ml IL-2 and 9.5 to 10 ug/ml peptides added. Half the medium was replaced with IL-2 medium on days 3 and 7. Sample: CD4+ T cells from PBMCs cultured with HCoV-NL63 spike peptides, taken after COVID-19 vaccination. This receptor was obtained from a human donor who had a prior SARS-CoV-2 infection.

CDR3 protein: CASSLGTSSYEQYF. For the CDR3, the DNA is TGTGCCAGCAGTTTAGGGACATCCTCCTACGAGCAGTACTTC. The V gene is TRBV6-2 or TRBV6-3, the J gene TRBJ2-7, with a weak D call TRBD1 (6 bases). This CDR3 has 14 amino acids. Germline V gives CDR1 MNHEY, CDR2 SVGEGT. V gave up 4 bases and J gave up 0 bases, with 10 bases separating them.